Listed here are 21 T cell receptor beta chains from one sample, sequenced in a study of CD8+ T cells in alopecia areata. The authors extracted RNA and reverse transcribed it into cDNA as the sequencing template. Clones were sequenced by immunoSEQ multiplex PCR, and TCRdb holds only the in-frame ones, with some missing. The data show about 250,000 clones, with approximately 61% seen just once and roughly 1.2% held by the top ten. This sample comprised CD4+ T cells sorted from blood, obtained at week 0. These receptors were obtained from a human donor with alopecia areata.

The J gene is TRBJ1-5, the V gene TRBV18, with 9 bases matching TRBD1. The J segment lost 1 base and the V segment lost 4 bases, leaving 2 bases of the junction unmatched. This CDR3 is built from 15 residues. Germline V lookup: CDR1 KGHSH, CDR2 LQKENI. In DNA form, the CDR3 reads TGTGCCAGCTCACTTGGACAGGGGAGCAATCAGCCCCAGCATTTT. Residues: CASSLGQGSNQPQHF.

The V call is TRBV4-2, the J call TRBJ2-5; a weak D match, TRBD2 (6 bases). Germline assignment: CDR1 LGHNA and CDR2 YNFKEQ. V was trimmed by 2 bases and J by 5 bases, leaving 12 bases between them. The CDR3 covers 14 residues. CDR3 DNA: TGTGCCAGCAGCCAAAACCGGGGGAGGGAGACCCAGTACTTC. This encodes CASSQNRGRETQYF.

CDR3 in DNA: TGTGCCAGCAGAAGGACAGATACTAATTCACCCCTCCACTTT. As protein: CASRRTDTNSPLHF. The chain couples TRBV27 to TRBJ1-6, with D tentatively TRBD1 (6 bases). CDR3 length: 14 residues. CDR1 is MNHEY, CDR2 SMNVEV, per germline (reference sequence). With 6 bases removed from V and 6 bases from J, the gap between germline ends came to 12 bases.

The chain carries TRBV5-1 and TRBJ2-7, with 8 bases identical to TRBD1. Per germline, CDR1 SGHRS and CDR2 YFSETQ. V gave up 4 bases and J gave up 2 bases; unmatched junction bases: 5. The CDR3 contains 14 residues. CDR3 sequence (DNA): TGCGCCAGCAGCACGGGACAGGATACCTACGAGCAGTACTTC. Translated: CASSTGQDTYEQYF.

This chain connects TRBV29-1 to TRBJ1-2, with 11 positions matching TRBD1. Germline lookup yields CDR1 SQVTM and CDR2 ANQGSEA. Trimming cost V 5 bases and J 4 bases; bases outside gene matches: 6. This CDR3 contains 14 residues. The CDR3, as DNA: TGCAGCGTTACCGGGACAGGGGGACCCTATGGCTACACCTTC. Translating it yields CSVTGTGGPYGYTF.

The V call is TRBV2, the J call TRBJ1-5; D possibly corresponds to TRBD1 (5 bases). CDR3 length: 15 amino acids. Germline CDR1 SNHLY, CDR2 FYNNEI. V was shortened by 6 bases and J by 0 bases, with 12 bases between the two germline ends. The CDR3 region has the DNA TGTGCCAGCAGGAGGGACTTTTATAGCAATCAGCCCCAGCATTTT. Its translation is CASRRDFYSNQPQHF. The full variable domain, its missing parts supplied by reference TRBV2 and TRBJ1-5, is EPEVTQTPSHQVTQMGQEVILRCVPISNHLYFYWYRQILGQKVEFLVSFYNNEISEKSEIFDDQFSVERPDGSNFTLKIRSTKLEDSAMYFCASRRDFYSNQPQHFGDGTRLSIL.

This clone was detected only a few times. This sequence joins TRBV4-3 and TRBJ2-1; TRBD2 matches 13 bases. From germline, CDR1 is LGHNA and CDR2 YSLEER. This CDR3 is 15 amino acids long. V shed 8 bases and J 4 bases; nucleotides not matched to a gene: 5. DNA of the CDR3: TGCGCCAGCGGATGGACTAGCGGGGGTTACAATGAGCAGTTCTTC. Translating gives CASGWTSGGYNEQFF.

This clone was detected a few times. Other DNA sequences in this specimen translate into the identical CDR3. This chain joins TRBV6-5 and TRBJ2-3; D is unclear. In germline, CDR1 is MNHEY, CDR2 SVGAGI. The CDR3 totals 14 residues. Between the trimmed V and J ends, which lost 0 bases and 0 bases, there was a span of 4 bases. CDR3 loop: CASSYSPSTDTQYF. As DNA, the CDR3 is TGTGCCAGCAGTTACTCTCCCAGCACAGATACGCAGTATTTT.

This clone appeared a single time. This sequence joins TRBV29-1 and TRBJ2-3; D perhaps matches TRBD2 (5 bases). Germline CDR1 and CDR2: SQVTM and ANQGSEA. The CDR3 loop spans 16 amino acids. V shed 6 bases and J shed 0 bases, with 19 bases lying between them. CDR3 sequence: CSVRASLSGSTDTQYF. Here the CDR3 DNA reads TGCAGCGTCCGGGCGTCCCTAAGCGGCAGCACAGATACGCAGTATTTT.

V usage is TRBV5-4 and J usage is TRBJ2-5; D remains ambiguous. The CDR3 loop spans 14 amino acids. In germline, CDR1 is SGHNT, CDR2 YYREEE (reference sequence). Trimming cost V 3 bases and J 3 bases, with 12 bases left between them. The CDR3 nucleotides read TGTGCCAGCAGCTCTCCCGGGTGGGAAGAGACCCAGTACTTC. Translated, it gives CASSSPGWEETQYF.

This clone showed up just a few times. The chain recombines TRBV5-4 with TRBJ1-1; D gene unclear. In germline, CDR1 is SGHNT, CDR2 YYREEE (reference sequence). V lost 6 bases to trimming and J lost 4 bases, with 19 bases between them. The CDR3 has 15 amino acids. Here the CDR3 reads CASTPGEMVSTEAFF. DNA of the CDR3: TGTGCCAGCACCCCCGGGGAGATGGTGAGCACTGAAGCTTTCTTT.

The CDR3 region has the DNA TGTGCCAGCAGTCCCAGGGGGCAGCGAAAGAGTTCCTACGAGCAGTACTTC. The encoded protein is CASSPRGQRKSSYEQYF. The chain links TRBV11-2 to TRBJ2-7; 8 positions match TRBD1. From germline, CDR1 is SGHAT and CDR2 FQNNGV. The CDR3 is 17 residues long. The trim removed 6 bases at V and 1 base at J, leaving 14 bases unmatched.

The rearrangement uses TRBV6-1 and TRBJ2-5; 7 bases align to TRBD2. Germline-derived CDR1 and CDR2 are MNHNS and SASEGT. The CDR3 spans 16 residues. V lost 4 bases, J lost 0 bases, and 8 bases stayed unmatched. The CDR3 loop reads CASSASLATYQETQYF. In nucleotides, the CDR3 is TGTGCCAGCAGTGCCTCACTAGCGACCTACCAAGAGACCCAGTACTTC.

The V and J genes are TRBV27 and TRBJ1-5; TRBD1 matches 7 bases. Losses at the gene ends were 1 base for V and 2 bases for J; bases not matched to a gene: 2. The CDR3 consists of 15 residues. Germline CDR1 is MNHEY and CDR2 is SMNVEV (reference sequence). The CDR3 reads CASSLLGQGNQPQHF. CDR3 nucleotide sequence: TGTGCCAGCAGTTTATTAGGACAGGGCAATCAGCCCCAGCATTTT.

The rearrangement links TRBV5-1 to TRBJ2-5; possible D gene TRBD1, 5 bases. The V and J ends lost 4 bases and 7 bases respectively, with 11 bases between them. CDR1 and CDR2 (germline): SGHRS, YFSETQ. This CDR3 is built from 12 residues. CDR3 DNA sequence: TGCGCCAGCAGCCAACAGGTCGCGACCCAGTACTTC. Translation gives CASSQQVATQYF. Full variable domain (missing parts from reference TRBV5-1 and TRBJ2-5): KAGVTQTPRYLIKTRGQQVTLSCSPISGHRSVSWYQQTPGQGLQFLFEYFSETQRNKGNFPGRFSGRQFSNSRSEMNVSTLELGDSALYLCASSQQVATQYFGPGTRLLVL.

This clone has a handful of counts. This CDR3 reads CASRRQGFDEQYF. The CDR3 nucleotides are TGTGCCAGCAGAAGACAGGGGTTCGACGAGCAGTACTTC. This chain joins TRBV25-1 and TRBJ2-7; 8 bases match TRBD1. Trimming took 6 bases from V and 5 from J; bases not matched to a gene: 6. The CDR3 runs to 13 residues. Germline assignment: CDR1 MGHDK and CDR2 SYGVNS.

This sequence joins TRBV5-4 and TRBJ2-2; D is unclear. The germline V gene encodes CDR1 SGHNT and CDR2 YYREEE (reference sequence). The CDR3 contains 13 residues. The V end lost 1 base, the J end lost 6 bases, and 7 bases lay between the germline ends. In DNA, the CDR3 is TGTGCCAGCAGCTTGTCGATGGCCGGGGAGCTGTTTTTT. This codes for CASSLSMAGELFF. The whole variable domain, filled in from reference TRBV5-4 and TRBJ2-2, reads ETGVTQSPTHLIKTRGQQVTLRCSSQSGHNTVSWYQQALGQGPQFIFQYYREEENGRGNFPPRFSGLQFPNYSSELNVNALELDDSALYLCASSLSMAGELFFGEGSRLTVL.

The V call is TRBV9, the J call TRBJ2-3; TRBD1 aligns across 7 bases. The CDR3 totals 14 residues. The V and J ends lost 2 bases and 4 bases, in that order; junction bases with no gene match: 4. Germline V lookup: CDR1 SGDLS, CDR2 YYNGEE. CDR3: CASSVQGVADTQYF. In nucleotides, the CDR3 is TGTGCCAGCAGCGTCCAGGGGGTCGCAGATACGCAGTATTTT.

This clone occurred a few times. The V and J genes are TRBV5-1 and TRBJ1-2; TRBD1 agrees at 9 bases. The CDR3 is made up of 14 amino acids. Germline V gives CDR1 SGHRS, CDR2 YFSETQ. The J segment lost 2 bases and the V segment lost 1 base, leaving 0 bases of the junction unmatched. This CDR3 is CASSLTGGNYGYTF. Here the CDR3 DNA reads TGCGCCAGCAGCTTGACAGGGGGCAACTATGGCTACACCTTC.

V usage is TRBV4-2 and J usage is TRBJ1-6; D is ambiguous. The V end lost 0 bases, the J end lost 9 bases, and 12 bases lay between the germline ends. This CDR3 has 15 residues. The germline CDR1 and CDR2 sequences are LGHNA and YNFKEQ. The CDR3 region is CASSQDGPTISPLHF. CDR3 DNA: TGTGCCAGCAGCCAAGATGGGCCTACGATTTCACCCCTCCACTTT.

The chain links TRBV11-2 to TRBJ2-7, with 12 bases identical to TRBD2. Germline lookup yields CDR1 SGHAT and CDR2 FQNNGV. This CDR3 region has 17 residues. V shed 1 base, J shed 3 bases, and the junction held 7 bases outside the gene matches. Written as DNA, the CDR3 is TGTGCCAGCAGCTTAGCCCCACTAGCGGGGGGAAACTACGAGCAGTACTTC. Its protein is CASSLAPLAGGNYEQYF.